This passage covers 31 T cell receptor beta chains from one sample sequenced in a study of cytotoxic CD8 clonotypes in ibrutinib-treated CLL (dated by TCRdb to about 2021). To prepare the library, the immunoSEQ multiplex PCR assay was applied. TCRdb mirrors the immuneACCESS table, restricted to in-frame sequences. Some clones are absent from its copies; in checked studies, under half trace to an unresolved V gene, and the reason for the others is unknown. The sample profile shows approximately 320,000 clones; 67% of them were found once. Roughly 6.3% of the sample is taken by the ten largest. The specimen comprised PBMCs, sampled after 36 months of ibrutinib treatment. These receptor sequences come from a human donor with chronic lymphocytic leukemia.

This clone was observed once. The rearrangement links TRBV15 to TRBJ2-7, with 10 bases fitting TRBD2. The CDR3 covers 16 residues. The junction had 4 bases not matched to a gene; V was cut back by 1 base and J by 1 base. Germline CDR1 and CDR2: LNHNV and YYDKDF (reference sequence). The DNA for the CDR3 is TGTGCCACCAGCAGAGGGAGACTAGCGGGTTCCTACGAGCAGTACTTC. It specifies CATSRGRLAGSYEQYF.

The genes are TRBV20-1 and TRBJ2-7; a possible D gene is TRBD1 (7 bases). The CDR3 runs to 11 residues. Trimming stripped 6 bases from V and 6 bases from J, with 12 bases between. The germline V gene encodes CDR1 DFQATT and CDR2 SNEGSKA (reference sequence). The CDR3 protein is CSAHQGGEQYF. As DNA, the CDR3 is TGCAGTGCGCACCAGGGGGGCGAGCAGTACTTC.

V gene TRBV6-5 combines with J gene TRBJ2-7; the D is unclear. The CDR3 sequence is 10 residues long. The V and J ends lost 5 bases and 4 bases respectively, with 3 bases between them. CDR1 and CDR2 (germline): MNHEY, SVGAGI. CDR3 nucleotide sequence: TGTGCCAGCAGTGATTACGAGCAGTACTTC. Its protein product is CASSDYEQYF.

The V and J genes are TRBV11-2 and TRBJ1-1; no clear D. The CDR3 is made up of 15 amino acids. Germline V lookup: CDR1 SGHAT, CDR2 FQNNGV. V lost 7 bases and J lost 0, with 15 bases in between. In DNA, the CDR3 is TGTGCCAGCACCCATACAGACACGCTGAACACTGAAGCTTTCTTT. It yields the protein CASTHTDTLNTEAFF. The whole variable domain, filled in from reference TRBV11-2 and TRBJ1-1, reads EAGVAQSPRYKIIEKRQSVAFWCNPISGHATLYWYQQILGQGPKLLIQFQNNGVVDDSQLPKDRFSAERLKGVDSTLKIQPAKLEDSAVYLCASTHTDTLNTEAFFGQGTRLTVV.

J is TRBJ1-1 and V is TRBV12-5, with 7 bases that match TRBD1. CDR3 size: 13 residues. The ends lost 5 bases at V and 4 bases at J; junction bases unmatched: 4. CDR1 is LGHNT, CDR2 FRNRAP, per germline. The CDR3 is CASGTGAGTEAFF. As DNA, the CDR3 is TGTGCTAGTGGTACAGGGGCGGGCACTGAAGCTTTCTTT.

This chain uses TRBV19 with TRBJ2-7, with D maybe TRBD2 (6 bases). The CDR3 is made up of 13 amino acids. The germline V gene encodes CDR1 LNHDA and CDR2 SQIVND (reference sequence). The germline V and J ends were trimmed by 1 base and 5 bases, with 9 bases remaining between them. The CDR3 is CASSIAGENEQYF. DNA of the CDR3: TGTGCCAGTAGTATAGCGGGGGAGAACGAGCAGTACTTC.

The chain carries TRBV18 and TRBJ2-6; possibly TRBD1 for D (6 bases). The V end was cut by 6 bases, the J end by 1 base, with 13 bases between. The CDR3 is 16 residues long. The germline CDR1 and CDR2 sequences are KGHSH and LQKENI. CDR3 bases: TGTGCCAGCTCCCGGGACACCCTTTCTGGGGCCAACGTCCTGACTTTC. This sequence encodes CASSRDTLSGANVLTF.

The chain links TRBV28 to TRBJ2-7, with D perhaps matching TRBD1 (6 bases). The CDR3 runs 13 residues. Between the trimmed V and J ends, which lost 6 bases and 2 bases, there was a span of 11 bases. CDR1 is MDHEN, CDR2 SYDVKM, per germline. The CDR3 loop reads CASRGTPTYEQYF. The CDR3 nucleotides read TGTGCCAGCAGGGGGACACCGACCTACGAGCAGTACTTC. The variable domain in full, with the rest retrieved from reference TRBV28 and TRBJ2-7, is DVKVTQSSRYLVKRTGEKVFLECVQDMDHENMFWYRQDPGLGLRLIYFSYDVKMKEKGDIPEGYSVSREKKERFSLILESASTNQTSMYLCASRGTPTYEQYFGPGTRLTVT.

The chain recombines TRBV5-1 with TRBJ2-1; D may be TRBD1 (5 bases). The CDR3 has 15 amino acids. Germline lookup yields CDR1 SGHRS and CDR2 YFSETQ. V lost 3 bases and J lost 7, with 17 bases in between. DNA of the CDR3: TGCGCCAGCAGCTCGGCAGGGCACTCCCTGAATGAGCAGTTCTTC. Translating gives CASSSAGHSLNEQFF.

The genes are TRBV4-1 and TRBJ1-5, with D hard to call. CDR1 is MGHRA and CDR2 is YSYEKL in the germline V gene. The CDR3 totals 14 residues. Trimming removed 2 bases from V and 3 bases from J, with 8 bases in between. The CDR3 sequence: CASSQRGSNQPQHF. The DNA for the CDR3 is TGCGCCAGCAGCCAACGAGGGTCCAATCAGCCCCAGCATTTT.

This clone has just one count. This CDR3 is CASSLAGRDQPQHF. The DNA of the CDR3 is TGTGCCAGCAGCTTAGCCGGCAGGGATCAGCCCCAGCATTTT. V gene TRBV7-8 combines with J gene TRBJ1-5, with D possibly matching TRBD1 (5 bases). CDR1 is SGHVS and CDR2 is FQNEAQ in the germline V gene. The CDR3 totals 14 residues. V was trimmed by 0 bases and J by 5 bases, leaving 8 bases between them.

In its sample, this clone was seen a few times. The chain employs TRBV27 and TRBJ2-5, with D perhaps TRBD1 or TRBD2 (6 bases each). The CDR3 sequence is 14 residues long. Trimming pared 5 bases from V and 1 base from J, leaving 11 bases between. CDR1 is MNHEY, CDR2 SMNVEV, per germline (reference sequence). The CDR3 bases are TGTGCCAGCAGTCCCAGGGGAGGCCAAGAGACCCAGTACTTC. This gives the protein CASSPRGGQETQYF.

This chain joins TRBV19 and TRBJ2-1, with D possibly matching TRBD2 (7 bases). The germline V gene has CDR1 LNHDA and CDR2 SQIVND (reference sequence). The V gene lost 0 bases and the J gene lost 2 bases, with 8 bases spanning the gap. The CDR3 totals 15 residues. The CDR3, as DNA: TGTGCCAGTAGTATAGAGGGGGGGCCCTACAATGAGCAGTTCTTC. This codes for CASSIEGGPYNEQFF. The full variable domain, rest sourced from reference TRBV19 and TRBJ2-1, is DGGITQSPKYLFRKEGQNVTLSCEQNLNHDAMYWYRQDPGQGLRLIYYSQIVNDFQKGDIAEGYSVSREKKESFPLTVTSAQKNPTAFYLCASSIEGGPYNEQFFGPGTRLTVL.

In nucleotides, the CDR3 is TGTGCCAGCAGCTTGACGGGACAGGGCGGGGGCTACACCTTC. Protein product: CASSLTGQGGGYTF. The chain carries TRBV7-8 and TRBJ1-2; TRBD1 matches 9 bases. The CDR3 is 14 residues long. CDR1 is SGHVS and CDR2 is FQNEAQ in the germline V gene. The ends lost 3 bases at V and 8 bases at J; junction bases unmatched: 7.

This chain uses TRBV7-2 with TRBJ2-2, with 10 bases that match TRBD2. The junction had 7 bases not matched to a gene; V was cut back by 3 bases and J by 6 bases. Germline assignment: CDR1 SGHTA and CDR2 FQGNSA. This CDR3 is built from 16 residues. As DNA, the CDR3 is TGTGCCAGCAGCTTGCTAGCGGGAGCCCCGGCCGGGGAGCTGTTTTTT. As protein: CASSLLAGAPAGELFF.

CDR3 bases: TGTGCCAGAAGCTTGCTAGCGGGGGGCCCTAGCACAGATACGCAGTATTTT. Translated: CARSLLAGGPSTDTQYF. The chain employs TRBV5-3 and TRBJ2-3, with TRBD2 identical over 11 bases. TRBV5-3 is labeled an ORF, and its function is uncertain. V shed 1 base, J shed 0 bases, and the junction held 4 bases outside the gene matches. The CDR3 consists of 17 residues.

The rearrangement joins TRBV5-4 to TRBJ2-7; D possibly uses TRBD1 or TRBD2 (5 bases each). V lost 4 bases and J 7 bases, leaving 15 bases between the germline ends. Germline CDR1 is SGHNT and CDR2 is YYREEE (reference sequence). CDR3 size: 13 residues. CDR3 amino acids: CASSAGTAAEQYF. CDR3 coding DNA: TGTGCCAGCAGCGCCGGGACCGCCGCTGAGCAGTACTTC.

The chain uses TRBV6-1 and TRBJ2-1; D is perhaps TRBD1 (6 bases). The V and J ends lost 1 base and 1 base respectively, with 14 bases between them. Germline lookup yields CDR1 MNHNS and CDR2 SASEGT. CDR3 length: 17 residues. CDR3 bases: TGTGCCAGCAGTGAAGAGGGGGTTCGGAGATCCTACAATGAGCAGTTCTTC. It is translated as CASSEEGVRRSYNEQFF.

V usage is TRBV4-3 and J usage is TRBJ2-7; the D gene is possibly TRBD1 (5 bases). CDR3 length: 13 residues. Germline values: CDR1 LGHNA, CDR2 YSLEER. V shed 4 bases and J shed 2 bases, with 9 bases lying between them. DNA for the CDR3: TGCGCCAGCAGCCGCGGACAAACCTACGAGCAGTACTTC. It translates to CASSRGQTYEQYF.

The chain joins TRBV27 to TRBJ2-7; TRBD1 matches at 9 bases. The CDR3 covers 14 residues. Germline V gives CDR1 MNHEY, CDR2 SMNVEV (reference sequence). The trim removed 6 bases at V and 2 bases at J, leaving 5 bases unmatched. The CDR3 coding sequence is TGTGCCAGCAGCAGGACAGGGGCCACCTACGAGCAGTACTTC. Translation: CASSRTGATYEQYF.

The chain has TRBV7-2 and TRBJ2-5; D is unclear. This CDR3 comprises 13 residues. Looked up from germline, CDR1 is SGHTA and CDR2 is FQGNSA. Trimming left V 5 bases short and J 5 bases short, with 12 bases between. The CDR3 here is CASSPSRVETQYF. The CDR3 DNA sequence: TGTGCCAGCAGCCCCTCCCGAGTGGAGACCCAGTACTTC. The whole variable domain, remainder taken from reference TRBV7-2 and TRBJ2-5, is GAGVSQSPSNKVTEKGKDVELRCDPISGHTALYWYRQSLGQGLEFLIYFQGNSAPDKSGLPSDRFSAERTGGSVSTLTIQRTQQEDSAVYLCASSPSRVETQYFGPGTRLLVL.

The CDR3 sequence is CASSYWGEGETQYF. The CDR3 region has the DNA TGTGCCAGCAGTTATTGGGGGGAAGGGGAGACCCAGTACTTC. The chain uses TRBV6-6 and TRBJ2-5; possibly TRBD2 for D (6 bases). Per germline, CDR1 MNHNY and CDR2 SVGAGI (reference sequence). Deletions cut 3 bases from V and 5 bases from J, with 13 bases between. The CDR3 is 14 residues long.

CDR3 region: CASSRQGHEQYF. Here the CDR3 DNA reads TGTGCCAGCAGTCGACAGGGACACGAGCAGTACTTC. This chain joins TRBV28 and TRBJ2-7, with TRBD1 matching 7 bases. Trimming at V came to 5 bases and at J to 5 bases, leaving 3 bases not matched to a gene. Germline CDR1 reads MDHEN; CDR2 reads SYDVKM. The CDR3 totals 12 residues.

There are a few counts of this clone. The chain recombines TRBV7-2 with TRBJ2-7, with TRBD2 matching 10 bases. This CDR3 contains 14 residues. V lost 5 bases, J lost 6 bases, and 7 bases stayed unmatched. Germline V gene lookup returns CDR1 SGHTA and CDR2 FQGNSA. The CDR3 reads CASSVLAGVGEQYF. CDR3 DNA: TGTGCCAGCAGCGTCCTAGCGGGAGTGGGCGAGCAGTACTTC.

This clone was recorded a few times. The chain joins TRBV9 to TRBJ1-2; D may be TRBD1 (6 bases). The CDR3 runs 14 residues. CDR1 and CDR2 (germline): SGDLS, YYNGEE. The CDR3 bases are TGTGTCAGTCAGCGGGGGGCGACTACAGATGGCTACACCTTC. Its protein is CVSQRGATTDGYTF. Full variable domain (rest looked up from reference TRBV9 and TRBJ1-2): DSGVTQTPKHLITATGQRVTLRCSPRSGDLSVYWYQQSLDQGLQFLIQYYNGEERAKGNILERFSAQQFPDLHSELNLSSLELGDSALYFCVSQRGATTDGYTFGSGTRLTVV.

V and J are TRBV5-4 and TRBJ1-3; tentatively, D is TRBD1 (5 bases). V was cut by 2 bases and J by 7 bases, with 13 bases left in between. Germline V gene data show CDR1 as SGHNT and CDR2 as YYREEE (reference sequence). The CDR3 is made up of 14 amino acids. CDR3 DNA: TGTGCCAGCAGCTTCGGGGGAACCAAGAACACCATATATTTT. Its translation: CASSFGGTKNTIYF.

The chain employs TRBV7-8 and TRBJ1-3; no clear D gene. Looked up from germline, CDR1 is SGHVS and CDR2 is FQNEAQ. This CDR3 region has 16 residues. V was trimmed by 4 bases and J by 0 bases, leaving 13 bases between them. For the CDR3, the DNA is TGTGCCAGCAGCTCCACGGACGGCCTCTCTGGAAACACCATATATTTT. Protein product: CASSSTDGLSGNTIYF.

Only a few counts were recorded for this clone. The chain is built from TRBV2 and TRBJ2-1; 7 nucleotides line up with TRBD2. Germline V CDR1 and CDR2: SNHLY, FYNNEI. V trimming: 3 bases; J trimming: 3 bases; junction bases outside the gene matches: 5. The CDR3 sequence is 15 residues long. Written as DNA, the CDR3 is TGTGCCAGCAGTGATATTAGCGGGTACTACAATGAGCAGTTCTTC. The encoded protein is CASSDISGYYNEQFF.

This sequence joins TRBV7-2 and TRBJ1-5; D is unresolved. The CDR3 has 19 amino acids. V lost 1 base and J lost 0, with 19 bases in between. Germline V gene sequence: CDR1 SGHTA, CDR2 FQGNSA. Here the CDR3 DNA reads TGTGCCAGCAGCTTAGTGGTGTCGGGTTTCGGAAATAGCAATCAGCCCCAGCATTTT. This sequence encodes CASSLVVSGFGNSNQPQHF.

This chain uses TRBV11-2 with TRBJ2-3; D is unresolved. From germline, CDR1 is SGHAT and CDR2 FQNNGV. V was trimmed by 1 base and J by 4 bases, leaving 6 bases between them. The CDR3 is 13 amino acids. The chain's CDR3 is CASSLVSPDTQYF. In nucleotides, the CDR3 is TGTGCCAGCAGCTTAGTATCGCCAGATACGCAGTATTTT.

This chain links TRBV15 with TRBJ1-6; D may be TRBD1 (5 bases). The CDR3 extends over 17 amino acids. Germline loops: CDR1 LNHNV, CDR2 YYDKDF (reference sequence). The V and J ends lost 0 bases and 3 bases respectively, with 12 bases between them. In DNA form, the CDR3 reads TGTGCCACCAGCAGAGAGGGGCTGGGCGTCTATAATTCACCCCTCCACTTT. This encodes CATSREGLGVYNSPLHF.